This TCR beta chain was obtained from a study of shared clonotypes between healthy human individuals (TCRdb year 2020). The study in broad terms: Two women and a few men aged 18 to 49 years were included in the cohort. Blood TCR repertoires of five healthy adults were deeply sequenced to estimate repertoire size and the extent of clonotype sharing between individuals. Different laboratories and diverse techniques were used to prepare libraries and sequence TCR repertoires, to increase sequencing depth and limit assay-specific biases. Leukapheresis yielded between about 0.85 and 9.5 billion PBMCs per donor. General findings and caveats noted by the study authors: Because the study included only a small number of donors, the genetic and exposure-history diversity represented was limited. Sampling was limited to blood, and TCR repertoires in tissue likely differ from TCR repertoires in blood. Pairwise subsampling indicated that sequencing depth was expected to affect the degree of clonotype sharing among donors.

The donors were healthy, HIV-negative adults who had no recently reported acute infections or vaccinations. Every donor was a Caucasian adult residing in Nashville, Tennessee, USA. In the unsorted samples, roughly 90 million PBMCs were counted, and genomic DNA was extracted using the QIAamp DNA Blood Mini kit. Blood was obtained by leukapheresis, after which PBMCs were separated by Ficoll-Histopaque density gradient centrifugation and cryopreserved in liquid nitrogen vapor phase. The germline V gene provides CDR1 WSHSY and CDR2 SAAADI. The CDR3 starts with the cysteine, ends with the phenylalanine, and has 16 residues. CDR3 DNA is the only sequence kept; it has 48 bases, read in frame from the first base. V loses 1 base of germline sequence and J loses 0 bases, and the interval between the two ends is 10 bases. For this clone: Its antigen specificity is not known. Base-call qualities are not available, and no considerably larger clone is one nucleotide away.

Using the deep immunoSEQ assay, TCR CDR3 regions were amplified from genomic DNA by multiplex PCR. Extracted genomic DNA from each cell subset was distributed evenly across all wells of several immunoSEQ 96-well plates, and each plate was treated as a replicate. For unsorted PBMC, approximately 310 ng genomic DNA, equal to 25,000 to 35,000 T cell genomes, was loaded into each replicate PCR. Ten immunoSEQ deep assay plates were used to sequence the unsorted PBMC genomic DNA. Purified libraries were measured with a Qubit 3.0 fluorometer, size-checked on a Bioanalyzer 2100, and measured again with the KAPA Library Quantification kit. Each immunoSEQ 96-well plate was sequenced on its own single-read 150-cycle Illumina NextSeq 550 flow cell. Turning to the authors' computational methods: The immunoSEQ output contained only junctional sequences without quality scores, so filtering could not match that applied to full-length reads. To assign V/J genes and CDR3, sequences were annotated against IMGT germline references using PyIR, a Python wrapper for IgBLAST v1.9. Reads were filtered out if the reads had weak V/J assignments (E-value above 1e-6), no CDR3, stop codons, out-of-frame junctions, or ambiguous translated residues. V3J clonotypes were defined as sequences sharing an identical inferred V gene, J gene, and CDR3 amino acid sequence. The percentage overlap between two repertoires was calculated by dividing the number of shared unique clonotypes by the size of the smaller repertoire. Three approaches were used to assess repertoire richness: RTK rarefaction, the Chao1 estimator, and Recon v2.1 estimates of unobserved clonotypes. TCRdb re-hosts the immuneACCESS table, in-frame sequences only. Its copies lack some clones; in the studies checked, an unresolved V gene accounts for under half of them, and the cause for the rest is not known. V and J calls and clone size are given by that table; D and trimming were obtained from the DNA. This sample gives 470,000 or so clones in total; roughly 80% of them show up just once. The ten largest account for roughly 12% of the sample.

This clonotype originated in a woman aged 40 to 50 in good health. Some clones in this sample may be carry-over from other donors' samples. Specimen: PBMCs. The chain uses TRBV10-2 and TRBJ2-4, with no reliable assignment of the D segment. The CDR3 is CASSEFSRIAKNIQYF. The sequence in DNA is TGCGCCAGCAGTGAGTTCTCGCGGATAGCCAAAAACATTCAGTACTTC.